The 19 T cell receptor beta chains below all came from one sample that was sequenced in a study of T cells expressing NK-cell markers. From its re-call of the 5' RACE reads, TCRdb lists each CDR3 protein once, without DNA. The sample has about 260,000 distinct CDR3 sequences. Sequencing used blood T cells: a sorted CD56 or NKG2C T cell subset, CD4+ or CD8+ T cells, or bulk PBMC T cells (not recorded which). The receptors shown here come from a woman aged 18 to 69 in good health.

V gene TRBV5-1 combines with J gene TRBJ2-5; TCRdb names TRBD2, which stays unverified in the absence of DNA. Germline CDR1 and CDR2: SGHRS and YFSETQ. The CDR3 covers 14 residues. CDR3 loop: CASSFSAGEETQYF.

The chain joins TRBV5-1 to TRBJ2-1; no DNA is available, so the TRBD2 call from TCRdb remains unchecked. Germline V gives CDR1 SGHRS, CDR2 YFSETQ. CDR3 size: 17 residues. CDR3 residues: CASSLEGGRITYNEQFF.

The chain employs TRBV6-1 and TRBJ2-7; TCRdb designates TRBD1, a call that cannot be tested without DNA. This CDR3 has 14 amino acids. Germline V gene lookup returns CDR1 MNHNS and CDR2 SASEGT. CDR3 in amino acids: CASTVRWTGGEQYF.

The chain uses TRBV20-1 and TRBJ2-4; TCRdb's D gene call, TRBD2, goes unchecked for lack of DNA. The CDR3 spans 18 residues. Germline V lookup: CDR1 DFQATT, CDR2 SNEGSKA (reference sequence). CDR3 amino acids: CSALSGRVTGIAKNIQYF.

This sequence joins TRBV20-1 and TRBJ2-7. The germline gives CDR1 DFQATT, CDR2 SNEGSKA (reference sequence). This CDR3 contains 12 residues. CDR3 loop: CRASFDSYEQYF.

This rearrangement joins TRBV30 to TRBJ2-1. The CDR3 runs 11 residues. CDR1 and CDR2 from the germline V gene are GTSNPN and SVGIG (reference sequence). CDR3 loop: CAWSVWDEQFF. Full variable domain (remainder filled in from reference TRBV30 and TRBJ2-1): SQTIHQWPATLVQPVGSPLSLECTVEGTSNPNLYWYRQAAGRGLQLLFYSVGIGQISSEVPQNLSASRPQDRQFILSSKKLLLSDSGFYLCAWSVWDEQFFGPGTRLTVL.

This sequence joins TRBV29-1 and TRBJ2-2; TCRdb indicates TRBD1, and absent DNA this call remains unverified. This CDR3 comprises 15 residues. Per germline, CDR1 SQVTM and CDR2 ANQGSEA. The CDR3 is CSVAGQGVNTGELFF.

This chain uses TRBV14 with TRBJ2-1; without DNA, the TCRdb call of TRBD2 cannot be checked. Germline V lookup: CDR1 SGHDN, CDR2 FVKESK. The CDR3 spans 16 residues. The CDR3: CASSRLRAGGSDEQFF.

CDR3 loop: CSASHGAWGSSYEQYF. The chain carries TRBV20-1 and TRBJ2-7; checking the TCRdb D call of TRBD1 is not possible without DNA. The CDR3 is 16 amino acids. CDR1 and CDR2 (germline): DFQATT, SNEGSKA (reference sequence).

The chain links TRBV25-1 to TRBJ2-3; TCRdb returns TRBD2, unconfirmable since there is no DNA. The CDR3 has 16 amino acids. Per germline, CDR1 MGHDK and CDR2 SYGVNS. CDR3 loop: CASSEEPSGITDTQYF.

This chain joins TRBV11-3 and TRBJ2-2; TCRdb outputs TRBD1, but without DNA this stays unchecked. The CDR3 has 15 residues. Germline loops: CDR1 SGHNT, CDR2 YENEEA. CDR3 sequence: CASSPGQTNTGELFF. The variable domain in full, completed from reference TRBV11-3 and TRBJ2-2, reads EAGVVQSPRYKIIEKKQPVAFWCNPISGHNTLYWYLQNLGQGPELLIRYENEEAVDDSQLPKDRFSAERLKGVDSTLKIQPAELGDSAVYLCASSPGQTNTGELFFGEGSRLTVL.

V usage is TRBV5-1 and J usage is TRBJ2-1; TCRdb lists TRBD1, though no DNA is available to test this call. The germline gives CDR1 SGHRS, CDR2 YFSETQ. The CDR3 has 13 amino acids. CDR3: CASSRTGNNEQFF.

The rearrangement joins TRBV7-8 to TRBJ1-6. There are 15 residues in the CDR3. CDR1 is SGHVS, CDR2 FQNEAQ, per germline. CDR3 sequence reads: CASSKEETFNSPLHF.

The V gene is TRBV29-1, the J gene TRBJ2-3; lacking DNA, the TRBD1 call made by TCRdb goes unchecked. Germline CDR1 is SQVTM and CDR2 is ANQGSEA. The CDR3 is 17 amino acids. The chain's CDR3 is CSVLAFQGQGGTDTQYF.

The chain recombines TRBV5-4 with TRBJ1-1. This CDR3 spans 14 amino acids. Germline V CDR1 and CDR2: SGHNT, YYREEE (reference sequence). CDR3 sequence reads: CASSLGSQNTEAFF.

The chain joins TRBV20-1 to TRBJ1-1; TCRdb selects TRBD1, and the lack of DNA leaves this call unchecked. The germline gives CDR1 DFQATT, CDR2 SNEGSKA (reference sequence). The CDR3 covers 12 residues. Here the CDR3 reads CSARTGLAKAFF.

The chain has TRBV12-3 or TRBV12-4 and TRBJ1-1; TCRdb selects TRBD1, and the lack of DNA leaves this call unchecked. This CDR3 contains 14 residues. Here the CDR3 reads CASSSRQSNTEAFF.

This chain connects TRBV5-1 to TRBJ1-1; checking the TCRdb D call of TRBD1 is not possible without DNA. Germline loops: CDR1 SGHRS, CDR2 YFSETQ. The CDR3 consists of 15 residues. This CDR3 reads CASSFTGERNTEAFF.

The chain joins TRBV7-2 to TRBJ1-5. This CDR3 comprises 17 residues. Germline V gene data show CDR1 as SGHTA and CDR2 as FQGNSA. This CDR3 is CASSLRGTGYSNQPQHF.